The entry below gives a single T cell receptor (beta chain) sequence along with its context. Its antigen is unidentified. This entry comes from a study of cytomegalovirus exposure and HLA in healthy donors. Study-wide results and caveats: Productive rates of about 87% or about 30% were seen for most TCR beta V segments in an earlier analysis. The authors considered a cluster of highly shared sequence variants likely to be a sequencing artifact. For cytomegalovirus status, the classifier reportedly gave diagnoses with high specificity and sensitivity.

This CDR3 contains 14 residues. CDR1 is SGHRS and CDR2 is YFSETQ in the germline V gene. V shed 2 bases and J shed 3 bases, with 11 bases lying between them. Vbeta (60) and Jbeta (13) primers were used in the PCR. The repertoire was sequenced with immunoSEQ multiplex PCR; TCRdb's copy has only in-frame clones and lacks some. The listing records some 130,000 clones. This sequence originates from a woman aged 40 to 55 in good health and CMV-seropositive. Sequenced sample: PBMCs. The J gene is TRBJ2-5, the V gene TRBV5-1; D remains unclear. CDR3 sequence reads: CASSFGRPEETQYF. CDR3 DNA: TGCGCCAGCAGCTTTGGGCGACCTGAAGAGACCCAGTACTTC.